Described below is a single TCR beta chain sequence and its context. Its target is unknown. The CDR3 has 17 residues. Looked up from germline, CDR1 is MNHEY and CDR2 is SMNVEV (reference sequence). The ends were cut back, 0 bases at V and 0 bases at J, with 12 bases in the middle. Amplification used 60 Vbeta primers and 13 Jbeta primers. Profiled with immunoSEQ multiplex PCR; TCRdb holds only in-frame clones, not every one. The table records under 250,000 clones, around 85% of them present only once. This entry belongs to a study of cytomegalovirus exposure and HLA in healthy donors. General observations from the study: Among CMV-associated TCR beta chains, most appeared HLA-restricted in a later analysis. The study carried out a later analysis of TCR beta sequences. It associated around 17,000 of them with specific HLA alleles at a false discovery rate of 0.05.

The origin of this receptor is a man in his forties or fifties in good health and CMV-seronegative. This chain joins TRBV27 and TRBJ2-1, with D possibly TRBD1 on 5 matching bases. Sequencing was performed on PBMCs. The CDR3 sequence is CASSLSTRASSYNEQFF. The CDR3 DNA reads TGTGCCAGCAGTTTATCGACCAGGGCGAGCTCCTACAATGAGCAGTTCTTC.